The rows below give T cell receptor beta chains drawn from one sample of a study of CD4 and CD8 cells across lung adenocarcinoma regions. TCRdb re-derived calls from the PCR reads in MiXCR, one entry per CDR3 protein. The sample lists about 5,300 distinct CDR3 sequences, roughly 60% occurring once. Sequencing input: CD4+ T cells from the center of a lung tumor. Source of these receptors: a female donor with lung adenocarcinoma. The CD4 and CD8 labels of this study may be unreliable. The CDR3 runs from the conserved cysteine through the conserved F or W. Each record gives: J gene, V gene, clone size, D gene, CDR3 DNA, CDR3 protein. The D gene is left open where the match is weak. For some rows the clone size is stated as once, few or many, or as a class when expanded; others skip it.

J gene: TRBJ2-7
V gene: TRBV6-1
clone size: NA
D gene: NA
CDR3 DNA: TGTGCCAGCACTCGGAGGGGGGGCTACGAGCAGTACTTC
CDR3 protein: CASTRRGGYEQYF

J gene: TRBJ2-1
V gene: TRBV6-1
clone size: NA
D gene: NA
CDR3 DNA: TGTGCCAGCAGTGAAGAGCCGGGAGCCGGAACCTACAATGAGCAGTTCTTC
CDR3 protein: CASSEEPGAGTYNEQFF

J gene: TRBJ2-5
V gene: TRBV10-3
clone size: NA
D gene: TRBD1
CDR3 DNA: TGTGCCTACCAACCGGGACAGGGGGAGACCCAGTACTTC
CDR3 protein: CAYQPGQGETQYF

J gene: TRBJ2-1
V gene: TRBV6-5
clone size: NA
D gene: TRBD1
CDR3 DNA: TGTGCCAGCAGTTACCACCGGGACAGGAACTACAATGAGCAGTTCTTC
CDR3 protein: CASSYHRDRNYNEQFF

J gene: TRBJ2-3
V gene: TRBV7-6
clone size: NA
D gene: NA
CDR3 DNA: TGTGCCAGCAGCTCCTCTGCCCTGCTCGCGGGTGGTACGCAGTATTTT
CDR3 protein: CASSSSALLAGGTQYF

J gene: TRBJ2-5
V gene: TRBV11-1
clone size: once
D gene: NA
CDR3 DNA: TGTGCCAGCAGCTTCGACGTCACAGAAGAGACCCAGTACTTC
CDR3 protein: CASSFDVTEETQYF

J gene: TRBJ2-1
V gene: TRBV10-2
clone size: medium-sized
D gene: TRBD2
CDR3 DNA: TGCGCCAGCAGTGTCGTTGTAGGCGGGAGCTCCTACAATGAGCAGTTCTTC
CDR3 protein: CASSVVVGGSSYNEQFF

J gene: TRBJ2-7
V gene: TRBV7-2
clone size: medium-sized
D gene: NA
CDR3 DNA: TGTGCCAGCAGCTTAGGGGGGGAGTACGAGCAGTACTTC
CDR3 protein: CASSLGGEYEQYF

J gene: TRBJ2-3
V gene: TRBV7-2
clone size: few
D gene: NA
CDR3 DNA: TGTGCCAGCAGCCAACTAGCAGGCACAGATACGCAGTATTTT
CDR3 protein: CASSQLAGTDTQYF

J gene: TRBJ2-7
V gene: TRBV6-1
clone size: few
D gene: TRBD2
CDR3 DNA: TGTGCCAGCAGAGGACTAGCGGGAGAATTCACGTACGAGCAGTACTTC
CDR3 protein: CASRGLAGEFTYEQYF

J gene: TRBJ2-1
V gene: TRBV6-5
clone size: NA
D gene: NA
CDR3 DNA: TGTGCCAGCAGTTACTCCACGGACTCCTACAATGAGCAGTTCTTC
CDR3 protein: CASSYSTDSYNEQFF

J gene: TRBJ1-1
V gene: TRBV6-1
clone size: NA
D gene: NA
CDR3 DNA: TGTGCCAGCAAACGCCTGAACACTGAAGCTTTCTTT
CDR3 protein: CASKRLNTEAFF

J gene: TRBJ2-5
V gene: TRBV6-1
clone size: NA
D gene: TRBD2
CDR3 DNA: TGTGCCAGCACCTTAGCGGGAGGAGGGACCCAGTACTTC
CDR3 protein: CASTLAGGGTQYF

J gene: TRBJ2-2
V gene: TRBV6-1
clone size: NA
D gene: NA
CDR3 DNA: TGTGCCAGCAGCGGCCAGGGCTGTGCGCACACCAATGAGCTGTTTTTT
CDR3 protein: CASSGQGCAHTNELFF

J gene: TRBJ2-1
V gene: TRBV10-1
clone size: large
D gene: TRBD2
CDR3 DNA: TGCGCCAGCAGTGATCCTAGCGGGAGTTTTTATGAGCAGTTCTTC
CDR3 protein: CASSDPSGSFYEQFF

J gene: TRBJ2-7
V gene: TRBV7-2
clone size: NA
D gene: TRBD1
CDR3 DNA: TGTGCCAGCAGCTTGTCCGGGACAGGATTCTACGAGCAGTACTTC
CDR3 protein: CASSLSGTGFYEQYF

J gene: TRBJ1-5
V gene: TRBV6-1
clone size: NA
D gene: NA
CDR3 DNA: TGTGCCAGCAGTCCCGGAACCTTCAATCAGCCCCAGCATTTT
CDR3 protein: CASSPGTFNQPQHF

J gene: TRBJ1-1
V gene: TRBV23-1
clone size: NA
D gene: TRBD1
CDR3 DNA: TGCGCCAGCAGTCAATCAATTGAGGGACAGGCTTTCTTT
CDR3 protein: CASSQSIEGQAFF

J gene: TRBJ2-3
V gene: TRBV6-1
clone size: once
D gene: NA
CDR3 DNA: TGTGCGAGCAGTGGGGGCCGTGGGCGAGAGACGCAGTATTTT
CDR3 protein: CASSGGRGRETQYF

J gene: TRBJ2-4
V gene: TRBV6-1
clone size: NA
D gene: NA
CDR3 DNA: TGTGCCAGCAGCTTTTCAGGGGCGGCCAAAAACATTCAGTACTTC
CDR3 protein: CASSFSGAAKNIQYF

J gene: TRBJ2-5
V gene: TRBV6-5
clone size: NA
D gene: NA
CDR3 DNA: TGTGCCAGCAGTTACTGGAGGCTTGGAGAGACCCAGTACTTC
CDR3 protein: CASSYWRLGETQYF

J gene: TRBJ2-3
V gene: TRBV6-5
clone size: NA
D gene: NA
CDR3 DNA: TGTGCCAGCAGTTACGTGTCGGATACGCAGTATTTT
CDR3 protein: CASSYVSDTQYF

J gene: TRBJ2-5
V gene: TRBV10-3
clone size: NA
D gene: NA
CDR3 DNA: TGTGCCTCCCGGGGTGGGGCCGGCGAGACCCAGTACTTC
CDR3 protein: CASRGGAGETQYF

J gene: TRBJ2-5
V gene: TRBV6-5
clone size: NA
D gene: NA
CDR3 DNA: TGTGCCAGCAGTTACGCCGACAGGAAAGAGACCCAGTACTTC
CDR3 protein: CASSYADRKETQYF

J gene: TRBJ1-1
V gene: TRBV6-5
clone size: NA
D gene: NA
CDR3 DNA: TGTGCCAGCAGTTACTCGGCGAGCATGAACACTGAAGCTTTCTTT
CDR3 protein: CASSYSASMNTEAFF

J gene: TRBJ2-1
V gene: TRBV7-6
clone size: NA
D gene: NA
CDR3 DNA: TGTGCCAGCAGCTTAGGCACCGGGACAGAGCAGTTCTTC
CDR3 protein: CASSLGTGTEQFF

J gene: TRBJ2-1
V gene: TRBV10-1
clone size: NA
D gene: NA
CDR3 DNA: TGCGCCAGCAGCCAAATAGCCAATGAGCAGTTCTTC
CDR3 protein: CASSQIANEQFF

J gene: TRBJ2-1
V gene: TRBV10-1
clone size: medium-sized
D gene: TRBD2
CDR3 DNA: TGCGCCAGCAGTAATAGCGGGAGAAGGGTCAATGAGCAGTTCTTC
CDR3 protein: CASSNSGRRVNEQFF

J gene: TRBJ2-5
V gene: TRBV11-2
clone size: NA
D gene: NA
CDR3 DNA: TGTGCCAGCAGCCGACGAAAGGGGCAAGAGACCCAGTACTTC
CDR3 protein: CASSRRKGQETQYF

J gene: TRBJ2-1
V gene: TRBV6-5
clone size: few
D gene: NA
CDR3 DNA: TGTGCCAGCACTTTAATCGGGACTCCGAGGGGTGAGCAGTTCTTC
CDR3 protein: CASTLIGTPRGEQFF

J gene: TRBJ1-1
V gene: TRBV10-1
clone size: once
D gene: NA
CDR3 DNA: TGCGCCAGCAGTCCTCCGCCAGAGGGACTGAACACTGAAGCTTTCTTT
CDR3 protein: CASSPPPEGLNTEAFF

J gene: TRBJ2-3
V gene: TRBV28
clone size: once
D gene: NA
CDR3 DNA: TGTGCCAGCAGCCGGCCCCAGTGGACAGATACGCAGTATTTT
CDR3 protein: CASSRPQWTDTQYF

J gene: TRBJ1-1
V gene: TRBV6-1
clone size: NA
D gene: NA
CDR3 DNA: TGTGCCAGCAGTGAAGAAGGGGTACTGACTGAAGCTTTCTTT
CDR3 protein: CASSEEGVLTEAFF

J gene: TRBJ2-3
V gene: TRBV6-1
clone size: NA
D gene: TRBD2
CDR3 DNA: TGTGCCAGCAGTAGTGGGACTAGCGGGGGGCTTCGAGGCAAAAATACGCAGTACTTT
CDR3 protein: CASSSGTSGGLRGKNTQYF

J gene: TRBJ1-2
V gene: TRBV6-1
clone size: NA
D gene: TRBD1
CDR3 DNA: TGTGCCAGCAGTGCTCCAGGGGGCTTAAGGATGGATGGCTACACCTTC
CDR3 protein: CASSAPGGLRMDGYTF

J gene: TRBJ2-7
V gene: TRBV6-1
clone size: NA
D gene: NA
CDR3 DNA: TGTGCCAGCGGGGGAAATTCCTACGAGCAGTACTTC
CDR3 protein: CASGGNSYEQYF

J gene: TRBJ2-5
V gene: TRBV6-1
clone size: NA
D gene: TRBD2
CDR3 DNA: TGTGCCAGCAGCCGTTCCGGGCGGGAGGTTTTAGAGACCCAGTACTTC
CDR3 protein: CASSRSGREVLETQYF

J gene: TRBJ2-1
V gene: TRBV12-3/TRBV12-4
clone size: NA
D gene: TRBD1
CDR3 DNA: TGTGCCAGCAGTCCCGGGACAGGGGTCTGGTATGAGCAGTTCTTC
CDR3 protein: CASSPGTGVWYEQFF

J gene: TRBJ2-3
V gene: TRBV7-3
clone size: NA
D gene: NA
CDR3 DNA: TGTGCCAGCAGCTTAAGCGGAAGACACGCAGATACGCAGTATTTT
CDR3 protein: CASSLSGRHADTQYF

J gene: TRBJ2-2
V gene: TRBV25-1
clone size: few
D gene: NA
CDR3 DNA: TGTGCCAGCAGTGAGATCCGGGGAAACACCGGGGAGCTGTTTTTT
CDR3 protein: CASSEIRGNTGELFF

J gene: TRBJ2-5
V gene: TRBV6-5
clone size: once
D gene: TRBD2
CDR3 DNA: TGTGCCAGCAGTTACCGGACTAGCGGGGGGCTTGAGACCCAGTACTTC
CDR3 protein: CASSYRTSGGLETQYF

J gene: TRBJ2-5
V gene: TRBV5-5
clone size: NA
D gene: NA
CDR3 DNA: TGTGCCAGCAGCTTCCTGACAGGCCCAGGCCAAGAGACCCAGTACTTC
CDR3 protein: CASSFLTGPGQETQYF

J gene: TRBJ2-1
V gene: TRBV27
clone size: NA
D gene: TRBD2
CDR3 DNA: TGTGCCAGCAGCTCATCGCGACTAGCGGGAGGATGGGGTGAGCAGTTCTTC
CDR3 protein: CASSSSRLAGGWGEQFF

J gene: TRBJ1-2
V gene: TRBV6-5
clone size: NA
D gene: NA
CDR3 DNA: TGTGCCAGCAGTTATCAGGGGTCGGTGGGCTACACCTTC
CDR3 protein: CASSYQGSVGYTF

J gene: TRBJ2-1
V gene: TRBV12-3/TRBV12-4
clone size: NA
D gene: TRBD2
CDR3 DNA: TGTGCCAGCAGGGACCGGACTAGCGGGAGCTATGAGCAGTTCTTC
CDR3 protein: CASRDRTSGSYEQFF

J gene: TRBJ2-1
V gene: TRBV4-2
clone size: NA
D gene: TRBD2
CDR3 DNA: TGTGCCAGCAGCCCCAATATAATAGCGGGAGCCCTCAATGAGCAGTTCTTC
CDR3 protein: CASSPNIIAGALNEQFF

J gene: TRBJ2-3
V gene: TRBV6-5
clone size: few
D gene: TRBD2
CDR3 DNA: TGTGCCAGCAGCTTACTAGCGGGGAGCACAGATACGCAGTATTTT
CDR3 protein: CASSLLAGSTDTQYF

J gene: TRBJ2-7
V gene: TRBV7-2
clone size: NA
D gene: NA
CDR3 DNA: TGTGCCAGCGGGGGGCGACAGGGCGGAGACCAAGATACGCAGTACTTC
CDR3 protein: CASGGRQGGDQDTQYF

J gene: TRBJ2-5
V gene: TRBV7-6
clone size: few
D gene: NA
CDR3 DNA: TGTGCCAGCAGCTTAGCTTTCACTGAGACCCAGTACTTC
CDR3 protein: CASSLAFTETQYF

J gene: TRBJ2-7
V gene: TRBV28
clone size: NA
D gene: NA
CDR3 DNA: TGTGCCAGCTCGGGGAATCAATACGAGCAGTACTTC
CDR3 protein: CASSGNQYEQYF

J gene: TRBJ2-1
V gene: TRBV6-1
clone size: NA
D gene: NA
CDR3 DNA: TGTGCCAGCAGCGCCGATGAGCAGTTCTTT
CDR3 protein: CASSADEQFF

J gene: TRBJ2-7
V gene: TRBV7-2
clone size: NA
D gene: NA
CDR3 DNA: TGTGCCAGCAGCTTAGCGCTCGCAGGGAACGAGCAGTACTTC
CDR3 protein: CASSLALAGNEQYF

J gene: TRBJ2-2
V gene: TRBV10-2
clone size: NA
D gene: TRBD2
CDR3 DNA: TGCGCCAGCAGTGAGTCAGCGGGAGGTGCCGGGGAGCTGTTTTTT
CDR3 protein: CASSESAGGAGELFF

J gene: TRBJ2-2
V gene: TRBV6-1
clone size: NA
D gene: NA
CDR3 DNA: TGTGCCAGCAGTGAAGATGGGGTAGTCGGGGAGCTGTTTTTT
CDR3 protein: CASSEDGVVGELFF

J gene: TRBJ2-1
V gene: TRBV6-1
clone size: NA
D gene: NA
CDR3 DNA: TGTGCCAGCAGTGAACCGTTTGGTTACAATGAGCAGTTCTTC
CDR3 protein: CASSEPFGYNEQFF

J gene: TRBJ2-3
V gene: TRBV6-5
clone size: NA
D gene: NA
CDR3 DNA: TGTGCCAGCAGTCACAGCACGGGGGGCTTGGCTCCAGATACGCAGTATTTT
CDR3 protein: CASSHSTGGLAPDTQYF

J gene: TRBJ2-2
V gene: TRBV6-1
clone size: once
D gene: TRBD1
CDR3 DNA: TGTGCCAGCAGGGCCGGACAGGGGAACTACAGGGAGCAGTTTTTT
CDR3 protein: CASRAGQGNYREQFF

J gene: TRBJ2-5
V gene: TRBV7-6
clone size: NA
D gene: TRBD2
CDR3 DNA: TGTGCCAGCAGCTTAGGGCTAGCGGGAGTTTGGGAGACCCAGTACTTC
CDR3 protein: CASSLGLAGVWETQYF

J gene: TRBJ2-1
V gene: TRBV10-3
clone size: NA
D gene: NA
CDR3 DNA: TGTGCCATCAGTGGTAGAAGCGGGCCTTCCTACAATGAGCAGTTCTTC
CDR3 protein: CAISGRSGPSYNEQFF

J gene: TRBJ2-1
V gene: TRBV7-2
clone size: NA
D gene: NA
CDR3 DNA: TGTGCCAGCAGCTCGGGGGCAGGGTGCATGGGGGAGCAGTTCTTC
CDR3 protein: CASSSGAGCMGEQFF